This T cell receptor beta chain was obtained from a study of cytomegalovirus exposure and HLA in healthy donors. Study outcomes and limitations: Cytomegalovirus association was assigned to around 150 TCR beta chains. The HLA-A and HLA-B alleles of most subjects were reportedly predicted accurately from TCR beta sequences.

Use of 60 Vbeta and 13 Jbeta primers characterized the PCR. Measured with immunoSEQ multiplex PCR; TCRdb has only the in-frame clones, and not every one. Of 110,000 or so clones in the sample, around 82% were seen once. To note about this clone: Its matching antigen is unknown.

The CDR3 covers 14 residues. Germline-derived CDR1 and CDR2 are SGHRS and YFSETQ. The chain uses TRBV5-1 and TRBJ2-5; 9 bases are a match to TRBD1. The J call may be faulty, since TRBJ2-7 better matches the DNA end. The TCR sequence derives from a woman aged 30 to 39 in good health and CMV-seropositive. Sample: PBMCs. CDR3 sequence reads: CASSNSGQGYEQYF. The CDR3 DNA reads TGCGCCAGCTCAAATTCGGGACAGGGCTACGAGCAGTACTTC.